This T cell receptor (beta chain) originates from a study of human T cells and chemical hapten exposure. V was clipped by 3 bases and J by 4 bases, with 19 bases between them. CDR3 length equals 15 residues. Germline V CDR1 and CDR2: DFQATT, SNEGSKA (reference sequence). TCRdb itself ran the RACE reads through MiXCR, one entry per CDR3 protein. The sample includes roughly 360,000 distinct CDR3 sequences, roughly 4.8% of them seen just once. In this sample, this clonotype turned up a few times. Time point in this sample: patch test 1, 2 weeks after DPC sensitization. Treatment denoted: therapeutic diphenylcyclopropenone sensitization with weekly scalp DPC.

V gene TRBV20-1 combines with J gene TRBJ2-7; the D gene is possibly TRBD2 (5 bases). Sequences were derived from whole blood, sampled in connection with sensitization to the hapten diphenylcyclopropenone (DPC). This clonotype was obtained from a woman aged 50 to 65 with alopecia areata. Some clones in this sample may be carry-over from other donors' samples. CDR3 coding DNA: TGCAGTGCTAGGTCCCTTGAGGGATTAGATTACGAGCAGTACTTC. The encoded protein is CSARSLEGLDYEQYF.